This T cell receptor (beta chain) was found in a study of human T cells and chemical hapten exposure. The library gave individual cDNA molecules unique molecular identifiers. TCRdb re-derived calls from the RACE reads in MiXCR, one entry per CDR3 protein. Of tens of thousands of distinct CDR3 sequences in the sample, about 11% were seen once. Sample time point: patch test 1, 2 weeks after DPC sensitization. This sample's treatment: therapeutic diphenylcyclopropenone sensitization with weekly scalp DPC. Those who donated were patients with alopecia, 18 to 70 years of age, and suitable for DPC. In regard to this clonotype: Being one base from a much bigger clone, this may be a read error.

The CDR3 has 15 residues. The clonotype was recovered from a woman aged 55-69 years with alopecia areata. Some clones in this sample may be carry-over from other donors' samples. Specimen: whole blood, collected in connection with sensitization to the hapten diphenylcyclopropenone (DPC). The gene calls are TRBV21-1 and TRBJ1-4; the table gives TRBD1 as D, unverified against the DNA. TRBV21-1 is annotated as a pseudogene. The CDR3 coding sequence is TGTGTCAGCAGCAGACTAAAGGGGATCGATGAAAAACTGTTTTTT. This sequence encodes CVSSRLKGIDEKLFF.